The 30 T cell receptor beta chains listed next were all sequenced from one sample in a study of identifying expanded T cells in peripheral blood. Some clones are missing from TCRdb's copy, which holds only in-frame ones; the method was immunoSEQ multiplex PCR. The sample shows some 78,000 clones, roughly 84% of them seen only once. What was sequenced was blood. Source of these receptors: a person aged 18-70 years in good health.

The CDR3 sequence is CASSLSGGSNEQFF. The CDR3 nucleotides are TGCGCCAGCAGCTTGTCCGGCGGGAGCAATGAGCAGTTCTTC. The V gene is TRBV5-1, the J gene TRBJ2-1, with 7 positions matching TRBD2. The germline gives CDR1 SGHRS, CDR2 YFSETQ. The CDR3 consists of 14 residues. J lost 6 bases, V lost 1 base, and 4 bases had no gene match.

The sample holds one count of this clone. This chain uses TRBV25-1 with TRBJ2-7, with D possibly TRBD2 on 6 matching bases. Per the germline V gene, CDR1 is MGHDK and CDR2 is SYGVNS. V was pared by 1 base and J by 3 bases, with 13 bases between. The CDR3 covers 15 residues. CDR3 sequence: CASSELQGGYYEQYF. The DNA of the CDR3 is TGTGCCAGCAGTGAATTGCAGGGAGGCTACTACGAGCAGTACTTC.

The genes are TRBV6-5 and TRBJ2-3; 11 bases match TRBD2. This CDR3 has 13 amino acids. Germline trimming cut 6 bases from V and 5 bases from J; bases unmatched to any gene: 1. CDR1 and CDR2 (germline): MNHEY, SVGAGI. For the CDR3, the DNA is TGTGCCAGCAGGGGGACTAGCGGAGATACGCAGTATTTT. Translating it yields CASRGTSGDTQYF.

The V call is TRBV30, the J call TRBJ1-4; a possible D gene is TRBD1 (6 bases). This CDR3 region has 13 residues. V lost 2 bases and J 7 bases, leaving 11 bases between the germline ends. Germline V lookup: CDR1 GTSNPN, CDR2 SVGIG (reference sequence). The CDR3 DNA reads as TGTGCCTGGAGTTTGGGGGCCGGTGAAAAACTGTTTTTT. Its protein product is CAWSLGAGEKLFF.

The chain links TRBV21-1 to TRBJ2-2; no DNA check was done on the table's D call, TRBD1. TRBV21-1 represents a pseudogene. This CDR3 contains 15 residues. CDR3 region: CASSKGQLNTGELFF. CDR3 coding DNA: TGTGCCAGCAGCAAGGGACAGTTGAACACCGGGGAGCTGTTTTTT.

This chain connects TRBV11-3 to TRBJ2-5; TRBD1 matches 7 bases. The J segment lost 1 base and the V segment lost 0 bases, leaving 2 bases of the junction unmatched. The CDR3 covers 15 residues. The germline CDR1 and CDR2 sequences are SGHNT and YENEEA. The CDR3 loop reads CASSLEGTAQETQYF. CDR3 bases: TGTGCCAGCAGCTTAGAAGGGACAGCCCAAGAGACCCAGTACTTC.

The genes are TRBV15 and TRBJ2-5, with D uncertain. The CDR3 totals 15 residues. Trimming took 5 bases from V and 4 from J, leaving 17 bases between them. Germline CDR1 is LNHNV and CDR2 is YYDKDF (reference sequence). CDR3: CATSPRPGLSETQYF. The CDR3 DNA follows: TGTGCCACCAGCCCCAGGCCGGGTCTCTCAGAGACCCAGTACTTC.

CDR3 nucleotide sequence: TGTGCCAGCAGCTTAAATCGGCTTACCCAGCAGTACTTC. Translating gives CASSLNRLTQQYF. The V call is TRBV7-2, the J call TRBJ2-7, with D uncertain. Trimming cost V 2 bases and J 8 bases, with 13 bases left between them. This CDR3 region has 13 residues. Germline CDR1 SGHTA, CDR2 FQGNSA.

CDR3 bases: TGTGCCACCAGCAGAGATTTCTCGACAGCTACCTACGAGCAGTACTTC. This translates into CATSRDFSTATYEQYF. This chain joins TRBV15 and TRBJ2-7; D may be TRBD1 (5 bases). Deletions cut 0 bases from V and 2 bases from J, with 14 bases between. The CDR3 extends over 16 amino acids. Germline CDR1 is LNHNV and CDR2 is YYDKDF (reference sequence).

This chain links TRBV25-1 with TRBJ2-7; 8 nucleotides agree with TRBD1. J was trimmed by 5 bases and V by 5 bases; bases with no gene match: 14. From germline, CDR1 is MGHDK and CDR2 SYGVNS. The CDR3 has 16 amino acids. CDR3 in amino acids: CASSQSDREVLDEQYF. In nucleotides, the CDR3 is TGTGCCAGCAGTCAATCGGACAGGGAGGTGCTAGACGAGCAGTACTTC.

The chain couples TRBV11-2 to TRBJ2-7; D not resolved. Trimming removed 1 base from V and 2 bases from J, with 9 bases in between. Germline CDR1 and CDR2: SGHAT and FQNNGV. The length of the CDR3 is 14 residues. CDR3 region: CASSLAGKPYEQYF. Written as DNA, the CDR3 is TGTGCCAGCAGCTTAGCGGGCAAACCCTACGAGCAGTACTTC.

The chain is built from TRBV30 and TRBJ2-7; D perhaps matches TRBD1 (6 bases). The CDR3 consists of 18 residues. The V and J ends lost 3 bases and 2 bases respectively, with 26 bases between them. CDR1 is GTSNPN and CDR2 is SVGIG in the germline V gene (reference sequence). CDR3 region: CAWRAGQIRGSDAYEQYF. The CDR3 nucleotides read TGTGCCTGGAGAGCCGGACAGATCCGCGGAAGCGATGCCTACGAGCAGTACTTC.

This clone occurred once. J is TRBJ1-1 and V is TRBV11-2, with a tentative D call TRBD1 (6 bases). With 2 bases removed from V and 1 base from J, the gap between germline ends came to 14 bases. CDR1 is SGHAT and CDR2 is FQNNGV in the germline V gene. This CDR3 is built from 16 residues. Here the CDR3 DNA reads TGTGCCAGCAGCTTAACGCCAGGACAGACGAACACTGAAGCTTTCTTT. Its protein is CASSLTPGQTNTEAFF. Filled out from reference TRBV11-2 and TRBJ1-1, the complete variable domain reads EAGVAQSPRYKIIEKRQSVAFWCNPISGHATLYWYQQILGQGPKLLIQFQNNGVVDDSQLPKDRFSAERLKGVDSTLKIQPAKLEDSAVYLCASSLTPGQTNTEAFFGQGTRLTVV.

The V and J genes are TRBV7-2 and TRBJ1-1, with D possibly matching TRBD1 (5 bases). Per the germline V gene, CDR1 is SGHTA and CDR2 is FQGNSA. Between the trimmed V and J ends, which lost 2 bases and 1 base, there was a span of 8 bases. CDR3 length: 14 residues. CDR3 region: CASSLWGENTEAFF. The CDR3 DNA follows: TGTGCCAGCAGCTTATGGGGGGAGAACACTGAAGCTTTCTTT.

The chain uses TRBV28 and TRBJ1-2; 7 bases match TRBD1. This CDR3 is 13 amino acids long. Germline V CDR1 and CDR2: MDHEN, SYDVKM. V lost 6 bases, J lost 5 bases, and 6 bases stayed unmatched. Here the CDR3 reads CASRLQGPYGYTF. The CDR3 region has the DNA TGTGCCAGCAGACTACAGGGGCCTTATGGCTACACCTTC.

V gene TRBV4-3 combines with J gene TRBJ2-2, with D perhaps TRBD2 (5 bases). V lost 0 bases and J 1 base, leaving 15 bases between the germline ends. Germline CDR1 LGHNA, CDR2 YSLEER. This CDR3 has 18 amino acids. The CDR3 bases are TGCGCCAGCAGCCAAGAGGCCCTACTCGGACTGAACACCGGGGAGCTGTTTTTT. Translating gives CASSQEALLGLNTGELFF.

V is TRBV28 and J is TRBJ1-2, with a tentative D call TRBD1 (5 bases). Between the trimmed V and J ends, which lost 3 bases and 4 bases, there was a span of 6 bases. The CDR3 contains 12 residues. Per germline, CDR1 MDHEN and CDR2 SYDVKM. The CDR3 reads CASSLTVYGYTF. The DNA of the CDR3 is TGTGCCAGCAGTTTGACAGTCTATGGCTACACCTTC.

The V and J genes are TRBV28 and TRBJ2-2; 11 bases fit TRBD1. This CDR3 comprises 15 residues. The trim removed 3 bases at V and 5 bases at J, leaving 2 bases unmatched. Germline V gene sequence: CDR1 MDHEN, CDR2 SYDVKM. CDR3 amino acids: CASSFRDRGTGELFF. The CDR3 nucleotides are TGTGCCAGCAGTTTTCGGGACAGGGGGACCGGGGAGCTGTTTTTT.

Regarding this clone: This may arise from a read error, as a much more abundant clone is one base away. Other DNA sequences of this sample code for an identical CDR3. The chain carries TRBV19 and TRBJ2-2; a possible D gene is TRBD1 (5 bases). Germline V lookup: CDR1 LNHDA, CDR2 SQIVND (reference sequence). The CDR3 totals 14 residues. The CDR3 loop is CASRQTGNTGELFF. The CDR3 nucleotides are TGTGCTAGTAGACAAACAGGGAACACCGGGGAGCTGTTTTTT.

The chain carries TRBV19 and TRBJ1-1; D ambiguous. The CDR3 runs 11 residues. Germline V gene lookup returns CDR1 LNHDA and CDR2 SQIVND (reference sequence). Trimming removed 9 bases from V and 0 bases from J, with 5 bases in between. The CDR3 bases are TGTGCCAGCGAGATGAACACTGAAGCTTTCTTT. It yields the protein CASEMNTEAFF.

V and J are TRBV5-6 and TRBJ2-7; TRBD2 is a possible D gene (5 bases). Trimming shortened V by 4 bases and J by 7 bases, and 9 bases separated the two germline ends. The CDR3 is 11 residues long. In germline, CDR1 is SGHDT, CDR2 YYEEEE. CDR3 sequence reads: CASSLSGEQYF. The CDR3 nucleotides read TGTGCCAGCAGCCTGTCGGGAGAGCAGTACTTC. The whole variable domain, filled in from reference TRBV5-6 and TRBJ2-7, reads DAGVTQSPTHLIKTRGQQVTLRCSPKSGHDTVSWYQQALGQGPQFIFQYYEEEERQRGNFPDRFSGHQFPNYSSELNVNALLLGDSALYLCASSLSGEQYFGPGTRLTVT.

This rearrangement joins TRBV10-3 to TRBJ1-5; tentatively, D is TRBD1 (5 bases). The CDR3 is 18 amino acids. Germline CDR1 is ENHRY and CDR2 is SYGVKD. Between the trimmed V and J ends, which lost 0 bases and 5 bases, there was a span of 20 bases. The CDR3 DNA follows: TGTGCCATCAGTGAGTCGACTATGAGGGGTTCCGGCCATCAGCCCCAGCATTTT. This gives the protein CAISESTMRGSGHQPQHF.

This chain connects TRBV7-2 to TRBJ2-7; no clear D. CDR3 length equals 16 residues. Looked up from germline, CDR1 is SGHTA and CDR2 is FQGNSA. V was pared by 1 base and J by 0 bases, with 13 bases between. CDR3 in amino acids: CASSLDTQAASYEQYF. CDR3 sequence (DNA): TGTGCCAGCAGCTTAGATACGCAGGCAGCCTCCTACGAGCAGTACTTC. Filled out from reference TRBV7-2 and TRBJ2-7, the complete variable domain reads GAGVSQSPSNKVTEKGKDVELRCDPISGHTALYWYRQSLGQGLEFLIYFQGNSAPDKSGLPSDRFSAERTGGSVSTLTIQRTQQEDSAVYLCASSLDTQAASYEQYFGPGTRLTVT.

The sample holds a few counts of this clone. The J gene is TRBJ1-1, the V gene TRBV18; no definite D call. With 6 bases removed from V and 0 bases from J, the gap between germline ends came to 8 bases. In germline, CDR1 is KGHSH, CDR2 LQKENI. The CDR3 is made up of 13 amino acids. CDR3 bases: TGTGCCAGCTCTTCGGGTTTGAACACTGAAGCTTTCTTT. As protein: CASSSGLNTEAFF. The full variable domain, rest sourced from reference TRBV18 and TRBJ1-1, is NAGVMQNPRHLVRRRGQEARLRCSPMKGHSHVYWYRQLPEEGLKFMVYLQKENIIDESGMPKERFSAEFPKEGPSILRIQQVVRGDSAAYFCASSSGLNTEAFFGQGTRLTVV.

This sequence joins TRBV5-8 and TRBJ2-3; D is unclear. Trimming shortened V by 0 bases and J by 2 bases, and 4 bases separated the two germline ends. Germline lookup yields CDR1 SGHTS and CDR2 YDEGEE. This CDR3 comprises 13 residues. Written as DNA, the CDR3 is TGTGCCAGCAGCTTGGGCCACACAGATACGCAGTATTTT. Translation gives CASSLGHTDTQYF.

The rearrangement uses TRBV19 and TRBJ1-5, with D uncertain. This CDR3 spans 13 amino acids. Trimming cost V 7 bases and J 4 bases, with 11 bases left between them. The V gene's germline CDR1 is LNHDA and CDR2 SQIVND (reference sequence). This chain's CDR3 is CASTTPGNQPQHF. The CDR3 DNA sequence: TGTGCCAGTACGACCCCCGGGAATCAGCCCCAGCATTTT.

This chain's CDR3 is CASSQAHEQYF. The CDR3 DNA reads as TGTGCCAGCAGCCAGGCTCACGAGCAGTACTTC. The chain joins TRBV7-2 to TRBJ2-7; the D is unclear. Looked up from germline, CDR1 is SGHTA and CDR2 is FQGNSA. Trimming stripped 5 bases from V and 5 bases from J, with 7 bases between. This CDR3 is built from 11 residues.

This clone was observed a few times. The chain carries TRBV7-6 and TRBJ2-3, with D unclear. Germline-derived CDR1 and CDR2 are SGHVS and FNYEAQ. The CDR3 is made up of 11 amino acids. V was cut by 3 bases and J by 2 bases, with 0 bases left in between. The DNA for the CDR3 is TGTGCCAGCAGCTTCACAGATACGCAGTATTTT. The encoded protein is CASSFTDTQYF.

The J gene is TRBJ2-1, the V gene TRBV6-6; 12 bases are shared with TRBD2. V dropped 2 bases and J dropped 10; count of bases not matched to a gene: 6. The germline V gene encodes CDR1 MNHNY and CDR2 SVGAGI (reference sequence). The CDR3 spans 15 residues. CDR3 region: CASSYLAGGPGEQFF. CDR3 bases: TGTGCCAGCAGTTACCTAGCGGGAGGGCCAGGGGAGCAGTTCTTC.

This chain's CDR3 is CASSGLGTGSNGYTF. CDR3 DNA: TGTGCCAGCAGCGGGCTTGGGACAGGGAGTAATGGCTACACCTTC. The J gene is TRBJ1-2, the V gene TRBV5-6; 9 bases map to TRBD1. The CDR3 sequence is 15 residues long. V dropped 4 bases and J dropped 6; count of bases not matched to a gene: 10. Germline V gives CDR1 SGHDT, CDR2 YYEEEE.